This T cell receptor (beta chain) derives from a study of T-cell memory formation after mild COVID-19. Study as a whole: Largely, the TCR clusters proved donor specific.

TCRdb re-called the 5' RACE reads through MiXCR, storing one row per CDR3 protein. The sample shows roughly 480,000 distinct CDR3 sequences, around a quarter of them seen only once. Trimming took 5 bases from V and 6 from J; bases not matched to a gene: 9. In germline, CDR1 is SEHNR, CDR2 FQNEAQ (reference sequence). This CDR3 contains 14 residues. Study observations and caveats: What remained unconfirmed was the SARS-CoV-2 specificity of second-wave clones peaking on day 37.

The sample holds many counts of this clonotype. No antigen is known for it. This clonotype was obtained from an adult woman who had mild COVID-19 (a few samples of this study predate the infection). Cell type and time point are not known. Sequencing was performed on PBMCs or a T cell subset sorted from them (not recorded which). The chain couples TRBV7-9 to TRBJ1-1; TRBD1 matches 7 bases. The CDR3, as DNA: TGTGCCAGCAGCGCGAGACAGGGTTGGTCTGAAGCTTTCTTT. Translated, it gives CASSARQGWSEAFF.